A single sample gave rise to the 12 T cell receptor beta chains below, sequenced in a study of neurological immune-mediated disorders. The time point here: longitudinal time-point 3. TCRdb redid the calling of the 5' RACE reads with MiXCR, one entry per CDR3 protein. The table has about 80,000 distinct CDR3 sequences, 3.5% to 4.5% seen once. The sample taken for sequencing was PBMCs. Receptors originate from a woman in her fifties or sixties with multiple sclerosis.

This clonotype was recorded many times. CDR3 nucleotides: TGCAGTGCAACTACTAGCGGGTATGAGCAGTTCTTC. Translation gives CSATTSGYEQFF. J is TRBJ2-1 and V is TRBV20-1; TRBD2 aligns across 9 bases. V shed 6 bases, J shed 8 bases, and the junction held 5 bases outside the gene matches. CDR1 and CDR2 from the germline V gene are DFQATT and SNEGSKA (reference sequence). CDR3 length equals 12 residues.

This clonotype was seen at least ten times. The genes are TRBV25-1 and TRBJ2-3, with 13 bases matching TRBD2. The CDR3 totals 17 residues. From germline, CDR1 is MGHDK and CDR2 SYGVNS. V lost 8 bases and J lost 2; bases outside the gene matches: 10. CDR3 in amino acids: CASAGGGLAGPTDTQYF. The CDR3 nucleotides are TGTGCCAGCGCCGGGGGGGGACTAGCGGGGCCCACAGATACGCAGTATTTT.

This clonotype was recorded many times. The gene calls are TRBV5-1 and TRBJ2-1; TRBD2 aligns across 7 bases. Trimming removed 0 bases from V and 0 bases from J; junction bases left unmatched: 9. Germline values: CDR1 SGHRS, CDR2 YFSETQ. This CDR3 region has 18 residues. The CDR3 region is CASSLERGYANSYNEQFF. In DNA form, the CDR3 reads TGCGCCAGCAGCTTGGAGCGGGGATACGCCAACTCCTACAATGAGCAGTTCTTC.

This clonotype occurred many times. The chain has TRBV12-3 or TRBV12-4 and TRBJ2-7; TRBD2 is a possible D gene (7 bases). V was clipped by 2 bases and J by 7 bases, with 18 bases between them. The CDR3 extends over 15 amino acids. In DNA, the CDR3 is TGTGCCAGCAGTTTATTTCTAGGGGGGGCTACAGAGCAGTACTTC. Protein sequence: CASSLFLGGATEQYF.

This clonotype was recorded at least ten times. The rearrangement uses TRBV5-1 and TRBJ2-3, with 7 bases lining up with TRBD2. Germline values: CDR1 SGHRS, CDR2 YFSETQ. The CDR3 spans 15 residues. Losses at the gene ends were 7 bases for V and 4 bases for J; bases not matched to a gene: 12. CDR3: CASQPQRGVPDTQYF. As DNA, the CDR3 is TGCGCCAGCCAACCCCAGCGGGGCGTCCCAGATACGCAGTATTTT.

This clonotype was found many times. The J gene is TRBJ2-5, the V gene TRBV28, with 8 bases fitting TRBD2. V shed 6 bases, J shed 10 bases, and the junction held 7 bases outside the gene matches. The CDR3 is 12 amino acids. CDR1 is MDHEN, CDR2 SYDVKM, per germline. The CDR3 spells CASSPPGGFQYF. CDR3 in DNA: TGTGCCAGCAGCCCTCCGGGGGGGTTCCAGTACTTC.

This clonotype was counted ten times or more. The chain combines TRBV5-1 with TRBJ1-4, with no clear D. V was shortened by 5 bases and J by 0 bases, with 17 bases between the two germline ends. The CDR3 is 17 amino acids. Germline V gene data show CDR1 as SGHRS and CDR2 as YFSETQ. Here the CDR3 DNA reads TGCGCCAGCAGTTATTCGGATCCATATGCAACTAATGAAAAACTGTTTTTT. Amino acid sequence: CASSYSDPYATNEKLFF.

In this sample, this clonotype turned up many times. The rearrangement uses TRBV7-6 and TRBJ1-4, with 8 bases aligning to TRBD1. Trimming at V came to 3 bases and at J to 6 bases, leaving 9 bases not matched to a gene. This CDR3 has 16 residues. The V gene's germline CDR1 is SGHVS and CDR2 FNYEAQ. The CDR3: CASSFREQGVYEKLFF. The CDR3 DNA sequence: TGTGCCAGCAGCTTCCGAGAACAGGGGGTGTATGAAAAACTGTTTTTT.

This clonotype was found many times. This chain links TRBV20-1 with TRBJ2-7; unclear D gene. V lost 2 bases and J 2 bases, leaving 13 bases between the germline ends. The CDR3 has 14 amino acids. Germline V gene data show CDR1 as DFQATT and CDR2 as SNEGSKA (reference sequence). CDR3 sequence (DNA): TGCAGTGCTAGACTCCCCACCTCCCCCTACGAGCAGTACTTC. Protein: CSARLPTSPYEQYF.

This clonotype appeared many times. The chain carries TRBV2 and TRBJ1-4; D not certain. The CDR3 loop spans 14 amino acids. Germline V gene sequence: CDR1 SNHLY, CDR2 FYNNEI. Trimming removed 5 bases at V and 5 bases at J, with 12 bases between. The CDR3 sequence: CASSPQDLNEKLFF. For the CDR3, the DNA is TGTGCCAGCAGTCCCCAGGACTTAAATGAAAAACTGTTTTTT.

The table lists this clonotype with many counts. The rearrangement joins TRBV20-1 to TRBJ2-5; TRBD1 agrees at 7 bases. Germline-derived CDR1 and CDR2 are DFQATT and SNEGSKA (reference sequence). The CDR3 is 13 amino acids. V shed 6 bases and J 7 bases; nucleotides not matched to a gene: 11. CDR3 in DNA: TGCAGTGCCCCCCGACAGGGCAGTGGGACCCAGTACTTC. It specifies CSAPRQGSGTQYF.

This clonotype was seen ten or more times. CDR3 DNA: TGCGCCAGCAGCTTGGGGGTCGGGGGCGATCAGCCCCAGCATTTT. Protein sequence: CASSLGVGGDQPQHF. The gene calls are TRBV5-1 and TRBJ1-5; possibly TRBD1 for D (6 bases). This CDR3 is built from 15 residues. V lost 0 bases and J lost 5, with 12 bases in between. The germline V gene has CDR1 SGHRS and CDR2 YFSETQ.